This is a list of T cell receptor beta chains from one sample in a study of cytomegalovirus exposure and HLA in healthy donors. Here immunoSEQ multiplex PCR was the method, and the copy in TCRdb shows in-frame clones only, minus some. The repertoire consists of roughly 150,000 clones, with approximately 77% occurring once and the leading ten covering approximately 2%. The material sequenced was PBMCs. The source is a man between 25 and 39 years old in good health and CMV-seronegative. CDR3s include the opening cysteine and the closing phenylalanine or tryptophan. D genes are given only for firm matches. Clone size appears in some rows only: once, few, many, or a class for an expanded clone.

clone_size: -; j_call: TRBJ2-5; v_call: TRBV2; d_call: TRBD2; cdr3_nt: TGTGCCAGCAGGGGTAGACTAGCGGGAGGAGCAGAGACCCAGTACTTC; cdr3_aa: CASRGRLAGGAETQYF
clone_size: once; j_call: TRBJ2-3; v_call: TRBV7-5; d_call: -; cdr3_nt: TGTGCCAGAAGCTTTTGGTCTAGCGGGAGTGTCGTGTATACGCAGTATTTT; cdr3_aa: CARSFWSSGSVVYTQYF
clone_size: -; j_call: TRBJ2-3; v_call: TRBV18; d_call: -; cdr3_nt: TGTGCCAGCTCACCGCAGGAGGGGTCCACAGATACGCAGTATTTT; cdr3_aa: CASSPQEGSTDTQYF
clone_size: -; j_call: TRBJ2-7; v_call: TRBV4-1; d_call: -; cdr3_nt: TGCGCCAGCAGCCAAGGGGCTGGAACCTACGAGCAGTACTTC; cdr3_aa: CASSQGAGTYEQYF
clone_size: -; j_call: TRBJ1-5; v_call: TRBV18; d_call: TRBD1; cdr3_nt: TGTGCCAGCACACAGGGGGCGCGCAATCAGCCCCAGCATTTT; cdr3_aa: CASTQGARNQPQHF
clone_size: -; j_call: TRBJ1-2; v_call: TRBV5-1; d_call: -; cdr3_nt: TGCGCCAGCAGACAGCATGATGGGTCCTATGGCTACACCTTC; cdr3_aa: CASRQHDGSYGYTF
clone_size: -; j_call: TRBJ2-7; v_call: TRBV18; d_call: -; cdr3_nt: TGTGCCAGCTCACCACCAGGGAGTGGAGCCTACGAGCAGTACTTC; cdr3_aa: CASSPPGSGAYEQYF
clone_size: -; j_call: TRBJ2-7; v_call: TRBV27; d_call: TRBD2; cdr3_nt: TGTGCCAGCAGTTCCCGACTAGCGGGAGGGTACGAGCAGTACTTC; cdr3_aa: CASSSRLAGGYEQYF
clone_size: -; j_call: TRBJ1-4; v_call: TRBV6-1; d_call: -; cdr3_nt: TGTGCCAGCACCGAAACAAGGGGGTGGGGTGAAAAACTGTTTTTT; cdr3_aa: CASTETRGWGEKLFF
clone_size: -; j_call: TRBJ2-5; v_call: TRBV27; d_call: -; cdr3_nt: TGTGCCAGCAGTCTCGACCAAGAGACCCAGTACTTC; cdr3_aa: CASSLDQETQYF
clone_size: -; j_call: TRBJ2-7; v_call: TRBV5-1; d_call: -; cdr3_nt: TGCGCCAGCAGCTTGGTTCAGGGGGGAAGCCACGAGCAGTACTTC; cdr3_aa: CASSLVQGGSHEQYF
clone_size: -; j_call: TRBJ2-7; v_call: TRBV7-2; d_call: TRBD2; cdr3_nt: TGTGCCAGCAGCTTAACGGGACTAGCGGGAGTCGAGCAGTACTTC; cdr3_aa: CASSLTGLAGVEQYF
clone_size: -; j_call: TRBJ2-3; v_call: TRBV6-6; d_call: TRBD2; cdr3_nt: TGTGCCAGCAGTTACCCGGGACTAGCGACAGATACGCAGTATTTT; cdr3_aa: CASSYPGLATDTQYF
clone_size: -; j_call: TRBJ2-3; v_call: TRBV9; d_call: TRBD2; cdr3_nt: TGTGCCAGCAGCGTAGAGGGGGGACTAGCCACAGATACGCAGTATTTT; cdr3_aa: CASSVEGGLATDTQYF
clone_size: -; j_call: TRBJ2-7; v_call: TRBV6-6; d_call: -; cdr3_nt: TGTGCCAGCAGTTACGCCTCAGGGGGCGGGGGATACGAGCAGTACTTC; cdr3_aa: CASSYASGGGGYEQYF
clone_size: -; j_call: TRBJ2-1; v_call: TRBV5-1; d_call: TRBD2; cdr3_nt: TGCGCCAGCAGCTTCGCGGGAGTGGGATACAATGAGCAGTTCTTC; cdr3_aa: CASSFAGVGYNEQFF
clone_size: -; j_call: TRBJ1-1; v_call: TRBV20-1; d_call: TRBD1; cdr3_nt: TGCAGTGGGGGGACAGGGACTGAAGCTTTCTTC; cdr3_aa: CSGGTGTEAFF
clone_size: -; j_call: TRBJ1-4; v_call: TRBV18; d_call: -; cdr3_nt: TGTGCCAGCTCACCAAACAGGGTGGGTGAAAAACTGTTTTTT; cdr3_aa: CASSPNRVGEKLFF
clone_size: -; j_call: TRBJ2-7; v_call: TRBV28; d_call: -; cdr3_nt: TGTGCCACCCAGGACAGTTCCACGTACGAGCAGTACTTC; cdr3_aa: CATQDSSTYEQYF
clone_size: -; j_call: TRBJ2-1; v_call: TRBV11-2; d_call: -; cdr3_nt: TGTGCCAGCAGCCCAGACAACCGTTACAATGAGCAGTTCTTC; cdr3_aa: CASSPDNRYNEQFF
clone_size: -; j_call: TRBJ2-7; v_call: TRBV11-2; d_call: -; cdr3_nt: TGTGCCAGCAGCTTTCAGGGACTCGGCGAGCAGTACTTC; cdr3_aa: CASSFQGLGEQYF
clone_size: -; j_call: TRBJ2-1; v_call: TRBV19; d_call: TRBD2; cdr3_nt: TGTGCCAGTAACAGAGCGGGAGCAGAGAATGAGCAGTTCTTC; cdr3_aa: CASNRAGAENEQFF
clone_size: -; j_call: TRBJ1-6; v_call: TRBV5-1; d_call: TRBD1; cdr3_nt: TGCGCCAGCAGCCGAGACAGGGTTCGCGGTTCACCCCTCCACTTT; cdr3_aa: CASSRDRVRGSPLHF
clone_size: -; j_call: TRBJ2-7; v_call: TRBV13; d_call: -; cdr3_nt: TGTGCCAGCAGCTTAGCGCTTCAACAGGCACGCGAGCAGTACTTC; cdr3_aa: CASSLALQQAREQYF
clone_size: -; j_call: TRBJ1-5; v_call: TRBV30; d_call: -; cdr3_nt: TGTGCCTGGAGTCGGCAGGGCAATCAGCCCCAGCATTTT; cdr3_aa: CAWSRQGNQPQHF
clone_size: few; j_call: TRBJ1-2; v_call: TRBV16; d_call: -; cdr3_nt: TGTGCCAGCAGCCAATACCGGTCTTCTAACTATGGCTACACCTTC; cdr3_aa: CASSQYRSSNYGYTF
clone_size: -; j_call: TRBJ2-1; v_call: TRBV15; d_call: -; cdr3_nt: TGTGCCACCAGCAGCCCGGGCTCAGGAGGAAATGAGCAGTTCTTC; cdr3_aa: CATSSPGSGGNEQFF
clone_size: -; j_call: TRBJ2-3; v_call: TRBV19; d_call: TRBD1; cdr3_nt: TGTGCCAGTAGTACGATACAGGGGCGGGCAGATACGCAGTATTTT; cdr3_aa: CASSTIQGRADTQYF
clone_size: few; j_call: TRBJ2-7; v_call: TRBV6-5; d_call: TRBD1; cdr3_nt: TGTGCCAGCAGTTTCGGCTCCGGGACAGACTCCTACGAGCAGTACTTC; cdr3_aa: CASSFGSGTDSYEQYF
clone_size: -; j_call: TRBJ2-1; v_call: TRBV30; d_call: TRBD2; cdr3_nt: TGTGCCTGGAGTCCCGGACTAGCGGGTGGATCCATTGAGCAGTTCTTC; cdr3_aa: CAWSPGLAGGSIEQFF
clone_size: few; j_call: TRBJ1-4; v_call: TRBV28; d_call: TRBD1; cdr3_nt: TGTGCCAGCAGAGAAACAGGGGGCGTCTATGAAAAACTGTTTTTT; cdr3_aa: CASRETGGVYEKLFF
clone_size: -; j_call: TRBJ1-2; v_call: TRBV27; d_call: -; cdr3_nt: TGTGCCAGCAGTTTATTCGGGAGAACCGACGGCTACACCTTC; cdr3_aa: CASSLFGRTDGYTF
clone_size: once; j_call: TRBJ2-3; v_call: TRBV5-6; d_call: -; cdr3_nt: TGTGCCAGCACCCGGGCAGATACGCAGTATTTT; cdr3_aa: CASTRADTQYF
clone_size: -; j_call: TRBJ2-3; v_call: TRBV7-9; d_call: TRBD1; cdr3_nt: TGTGCCAGCAGCGCGTCCGGGACAGGGGGCCGGAAAGATACGCAGTATTTT; cdr3_aa: CASSASGTGGRKDTQYF
clone_size: -; j_call: TRBJ2-6; v_call: TRBV27; d_call: -; cdr3_nt: TGTGCCAGCACCCCCCGGACAGTCTCTGGGGCCAACGTCCTGACTTTC; cdr3_aa: CASTPRTVSGANVLTF
clone_size: -; j_call: TRBJ2-3; v_call: TRBV12-5; d_call: -; cdr3_nt: TGTGCTAGTGGTCGGGGAGCGGCAATGAACACAGATACGCAGTATTTT; cdr3_aa: CASGRGAAMNTDTQYF
clone_size: few; j_call: TRBJ1-2; v_call: TRBV6-6; d_call: -; cdr3_nt: TGTGCCAGCAGTGGGGACATTGGCGTGGGTGGCTACACCTTC; cdr3_aa: CASSGDIGVGGYTF
clone_size: once; j_call: TRBJ2-7; v_call: TRBV7-8; d_call: -; cdr3_nt: TGTGCCAGCAGCGACCGACAGGTACCCTACGAGCAGTACTTC; cdr3_aa: CASSDRQVPYEQYF
clone_size: -; j_call: TRBJ1-5; v_call: TRBV6-1; d_call: -; cdr3_nt: TGTGCCAGCAGTGAAGCGATAGGTACCGGGCAGCCCCAGCATTTT; cdr3_aa: CASSEAIGTGQPQHF
clone_size: -; j_call: TRBJ2-2; v_call: TRBV2; d_call: TRBD2; cdr3_nt: TGTGCCAGCACCCGGGGGGTCGTCACCGGGGAGCTGTTTTTT; cdr3_aa: CASTRGVVTGELFF
clone_size: -; j_call: TRBJ1-4; v_call: TRBV14; d_call: -; cdr3_nt: TGTGCCAGCAGCCGACAGTTGGATGAAAAACTGTTTTTT; cdr3_aa: CASSRQLDEKLFF
clone_size: -; j_call: TRBJ1-4; v_call: TRBV15; d_call: -; cdr3_nt: TGTGCCACCAGCAGAGATAGTCGAAAACTGTTTTTT; cdr3_aa: CATSRDSRKLFF
clone_size: -; j_call: TRBJ2-1; v_call: TRBV5-1; d_call: TRBD2; cdr3_nt: TGCGCCAGCAGCTTGGCAGGGGGACTAGCGGACTACAATGAGCAGTTCTTC; cdr3_aa: CASSLAGGLADYNEQFF
clone_size: -; j_call: TRBJ2-1; v_call: TRBV29-1; d_call: TRBD1; cdr3_nt: TGCAGCGTGCGGACAGGGGGCTCCTACAATGAGCAGTTCTTC; cdr3_aa: CSVRTGGSYNEQFF
clone_size: few; j_call: TRBJ2-2; v_call: TRBV5-6; d_call: TRBD2; cdr3_nt: TGTGCCAGCAGCGGCGGGAGGGCCGGGGTCGGGGAGCTGTTTTTT; cdr3_aa: CASSGGRAGVGELFF
clone_size: -; j_call: TRBJ2-7; v_call: TRBV9; d_call: -; cdr3_nt: TGTGCCAGCAGCCCTCAGACAGGCGGACCCTACGAGCAGTACTTC; cdr3_aa: CASSPQTGGPYEQYF
clone_size: -; j_call: TRBJ1-1; v_call: TRBV7-9; d_call: -; cdr3_nt: TGTGCCAGCAGCTTCGGGGTAATGAACACTGAAGCTTTCTTT; cdr3_aa: CASSFGVMNTEAFF
clone_size: -; j_call: TRBJ1-1; v_call: TRBV7-3; d_call: -; cdr3_nt: TGTGCCAGCAGCTCCCAGGGGAACACTGAAGCTTTCTTT; cdr3_aa: CASSSQGNTEAFF
clone_size: once; j_call: TRBJ2-3; v_call: TRBV29-1; d_call: -; cdr3_nt: TGCAGCGCCAACTGGGATACGCAGTATTTT; cdr3_aa: CSANWDTQYF
clone_size: few; j_call: TRBJ2-3; v_call: TRBV28; d_call: TRBD2; cdr3_nt: TGTGCCAGCAGTTCTAGACTAGCGGTCACAGATACGCAGTATTTT; cdr3_aa: CASSSRLAVTDTQYF
clone_size: -; j_call: TRBJ1-5; v_call: TRBV4-1; d_call: -; cdr3_nt: TGCGCCAGCAGCCAAGTACAGGGTTGGCGTCAGCCCCAGCATTTT; cdr3_aa: CASSQVQGWRQPQHF
clone_size: -; j_call: TRBJ2-6; v_call: TRBV11-2; d_call: -; cdr3_nt: TGTGCCAGCACGCGACGCTCAGGGGCTGGGGCCAACGTCCTGACTTTC; cdr3_aa: CASTRRSGAGANVLTF
clone_size: -; j_call: TRBJ2-7; v_call: TRBV7-8; d_call: TRBD2; cdr3_nt: TGTGCCAGCAGCTTAGGGTTAGCGGGAGGGCCACGAACCCCCTGGGAGCAGTACTTC; cdr3_aa: CASSLGLAGGPRTPWEQYF
clone_size: -; j_call: TRBJ2-3; v_call: TRBV7-9; d_call: TRBD1; cdr3_nt: TGTGCCAGCAGTACACAGGGGAGCACAGATACGCAGTATTTT; cdr3_aa: CASSTQGSTDTQYF
clone_size: -; j_call: TRBJ2-1; v_call: TRBV11-3; d_call: TRBD1; cdr3_nt: TGTGCCAGCAGCCGGGGACAGTACAATGAGCAGTTCTTC; cdr3_aa: CASSRGQYNEQFF
clone_size: -; j_call: TRBJ1-2; v_call: TRBV10-2; d_call: TRBD1; cdr3_nt: TGCGCCAGCAGGGACGGACAGGGGGTCCCCTATGGCTACACCTTC; cdr3_aa: CASRDGQGVPYGYTF
clone_size: -; j_call: TRBJ1-3; v_call: TRBV9; d_call: -; cdr3_nt: TGTGCCAGCAGCGTAGCCGGGATGGAGGATAGAAACACCATATATTTT; cdr3_aa: CASSVAGMEDRNTIYF
clone_size: -; j_call: TRBJ1-1; v_call: TRBV27; d_call: -; cdr3_nt: TGTGCCAGCAGTTTGACTAGTGGGGGAACTGAAGCTTTCTTT; cdr3_aa: CASSLTSGGTEAFF
clone_size: few; j_call: TRBJ2-7; v_call: TRBV4-2; d_call: TRBD2; cdr3_nt: TGTGCCAGCAGCCAAGATGGTAACAGCGGGAGGCCAATTCGGTCCTACGAGCAGTACTTC; cdr3_aa: CASSQDGNSGRPIRSYEQYF
clone_size: -; j_call: TRBJ2-1; v_call: TRBV18; d_call: TRBD2; cdr3_nt: TGTGCCAGCTCACCACAAGGACTAGCGGACCGTGGTGAGCAGTTCTTC; cdr3_aa: CASSPQGLADRGEQFF